This TCR beta chain was captured by sequencing in a study of cytomegalovirus exposure and HLA in healthy donors. The study's findings and limits: Most CMV-associated TCR beta chains were later found to appear HLA-restricted. Earlier analysis found most TCR beta V segments productive about 90% or about 30% of the time. An assumption of roughly uniform sequencing depth across donors underlay the presence/absence analyses.

Primers: 60 Vbeta forward and 13 Jbeta reverse. Libraries were prepared by immunoSEQ multiplex PCR; TCRdb keeps only in-frame clonotypes and omits some of them. The sample has more than 150,000 clones, approximately 84% seen once; the top ten hold around 1.4%. There are a few counts of this clone. Its antigen remains unknown. At the DNA level, this CDR3 is encoded by other sequences in the same sample as well. This CDR3 has 15 residues. Germline loops: CDR1 MNHEY, CDR2 SVGAGI. V lost 0 bases, J lost 0 bases, and 8 bases lay in between. The chain recombines TRBV6-5 with TRBJ1-1; unclear D gene. This clonotype was obtained from a girl aged 10 to 17 in good health and CMV-seropositive. Sequenced input: PBMCs. The CDR3 loop is CASSYSGGLNTEAFF. In DNA, the CDR3 is TGTGCCAGCAGTTACTCGGGAGGGTTGAACACTGAAGCTTTCTTT.